One and the same sample provided the 31 T cell receptor beta chains below, sequenced in a study of blood T cell repertoires in COVID-19. Produced via immunoSEQ multiplex PCR; TCRdb's table is partial and in-frame only. The sample lists more than 65,000 clones; around 83% were seen once. What was sequenced was peripheral blood. Receptors were obtained from a man over 45 with active COVID-19.

This clone turned up a few times. The rearrangement links TRBV5-1 to TRBJ2-5; no reliable D call. With 2 bases removed from V and 1 base from J, the gap between germline ends came to 9 bases. The germline V gene has CDR1 SGHRS and CDR2 YFSETQ. There are 14 residues in the CDR3. The CDR3 bases are TGCGCCAGCAGCTTCCAATCCGGCCAAGAGACCCAGTACTTC. Its protein is CASSFQSGQETQYF.

The CDR3 sequence: CASSDFLGRALGEQFF. The CDR3 DNA sequence: TGTGCCAGCAGTGACTTTTTAGGCAGGGCTCTCGGTGAGCAGTTCTTC. The chain combines TRBV6-4 with TRBJ2-1, with a possible D match to TRBD1 (5 bases). CDR3 length equals 16 residues. Germline V gene sequence: CDR1 MRHNA, CDR2 SNTAGT. V lost 1 base, J lost 9 bases, and 19 bases lay in between.

Only a few counts were recorded for this clone. The chain couples TRBV5-1 to TRBJ1-1; no firm D call. CDR3 size: 14 residues. V lost 1 base to trimming and J lost 0 bases, with 7 bases between them. Germline V gene sequence: CDR1 SGHRS, CDR2 YFSETQ. CDR3 bases: TGCGCCAGCAGCTTGTACAGCATGAACACTGAAGCTTTCTTT. This encodes CASSLYSMNTEAFF.

The J gene is TRBJ1-6, the V gene TRBV19; 7 positions match TRBD1. The CDR3 is made up of 15 amino acids. The V segment lost 3 bases and the J segment 6 bases; nucleotides outside the gene matches: 5. Germline V gene lookup returns CDR1 LNHDA and CDR2 SQIVND (reference sequence). CDR3 nucleotide sequence: TGTGCCAGTAGTATTAGTGGACAGGCTAATTCACCCCTCCACTTT. Amino acid sequence: CASSISGQANSPLHF.

V and J are TRBV9 and TRBJ1-2; 9 positions agree with TRBD1. This CDR3 is built from 13 residues. The junction had 1 base not matched to a gene; V was cut back by 5 bases and J by 2 bases. In germline, CDR1 is SGDLS, CDR2 YYNGEE. DNA for the CDR3: TGTGCCAGCAGGGGACAGGGAAACTATGGCTACACCTTC. Protein: CASRGQGNYGYTF.

V gene TRBV29-1 combines with J gene TRBJ2-7; D is undetermined. Trimming took off 4 bases at V and 3 bases at J, with 10 bases between the two ends. Per the germline V gene, CDR1 is SQVTM and CDR2 is ANQGSEA. CDR3 size: 12 residues. In DNA, the CDR3 is TGCAGCGTTGGAGAAGAGTACTACGAGCAGTACTTC. This encodes CSVGEEYYEQYF.

The chain employs TRBV19 and TRBJ1-1, with TRBD1 matching over 8 bases. The CDR3 spans 15 residues. Germline trimming cut 4 bases from V and 2 bases from J; bases unmatched to any gene: 6. Germline V gene lookup returns CDR1 LNHDA and CDR2 SQIVND (reference sequence). The CDR3, as DNA: TGTGCCAGTAGTAACGACAGGGGACCTAACACTGAAGCTTTCTTT. It codes for CASSNDRGPNTEAFF. Together with reference TRBV19 and TRBJ1-1, the CDR3 gives the full variable domain: DGGITQSPKYLFRKEGQNVTLSCEQNLNHDAMYWYRQDPGQGLRLIYYSQIVNDFQKGDIAEGYSVSREKKESFPLTVTSAQKNPTAFYLCASSNDRGPNTEAFFGQGTRLTVV.

The gene calls are TRBV27 and TRBJ2-3; D gene ambiguous. Trimming shortened V by 6 bases and J by 4 bases, and 14 bases separated the two germline ends. The CDR3 is 14 amino acids. Germline CDR1 is MNHEY and CDR2 is SMNVEV (reference sequence). This CDR3 is CASRPDDKPDTQYF. Written as DNA, the CDR3 is TGTGCCAGCAGACCCGATGACAAACCAGATACGCAGTATTTT.

This clone was found a few times. V usage is TRBV30 and J usage is TRBJ1-5, with TRBD1 matching 8 bases. V was pared by 2 bases and J by 11 bases, with 8 bases of the junction left unmatched. Germline V gene data show CDR1 as GTSNPN and CDR2 as SVGIG (reference sequence). There are 13 residues in the CDR3. CDR3 sequence (DNA): TGTGCCTGGAGTCCCAGGGGGCGCATGGCCCAGCATTTT. Residues: CAWSPRGRMAQHF.

This sequence joins TRBV19 and TRBJ1-2, with 9 bases that match TRBD1. Germline V gives CDR1 LNHDA, CDR2 SQIVND (reference sequence). This CDR3 spans 14 amino acids. J gave up 8 bases and V 6 bases, and 10 bases lay outside the gene matches. The chain's CDR3 is CASRRQGEREGYTF. The CDR3 DNA reads TGTGCCAGTAGACGACAGGGGGAGCGAGAAGGCTACACCTTC.

V usage is TRBV9 and J usage is TRBJ2-7; a weak D match, TRBD2 (6 bases). Trimming took 0 bases from V and 1 from J, leaving 14 bases between them. The length of the CDR3 is 16 residues. Germline values: CDR1 SGDLS, CDR2 YYNGEE. The CDR3 here is CASSVGLEWYSYEQYF. DNA of the CDR3: TGTGCCAGCAGCGTAGGACTAGAATGGTATTCCTACGAGCAGTACTTC.

This chain joins TRBV9 and TRBJ1-3; 7 positions match TRBD1. V lost 3 bases, J lost 1 base, and 1 base stayed unmatched. The CDR3 covers 14 residues. The germline V gene encodes CDR1 SGDLS and CDR2 YYNGEE. The CDR3 is CASSGGQSGNTIYF. The DNA for the CDR3 is TGTGCCAGCAGCGGGGGACAGTCTGGAAACACCATATATTTT.

The genes are TRBV5-4 and TRBJ2-7; 7 bases agree with TRBD1. The CDR3 consists of 16 residues. Germline CDR1 reads SGHNT; CDR2 reads YYREEE (reference sequence). V trimming: 0 bases; J trimming: 4 bases; junction bases outside the gene matches: 10. CDR3 nucleotide sequence: TGTGCCAGCAGCTTGGGGGCGACAGGGTCGCAATACGAGCAGTACTTC. Translated: CASSLGATGSQYEQYF. The whole variable domain, filled in from reference TRBV5-4 and TRBJ2-7, reads ETGVTQSPTHLIKTRGQQVTLRCSSQSGHNTVSWYQQALGQGPQFIFQYYREEENGRGNFPPRFSGLQFPNYSSELNVNALELDDSALYLCASSLGATGSQYEQYFGPGTRLTVT.

This chain links TRBV7-8 with TRBJ2-1; TRBD2 matches at 12 bases. V dropped 7 bases and J dropped 8; count of bases not matched to a gene: 6. Germline assignment: CDR1 SGHVS and CDR2 FQNEAQ. This CDR3 has 14 amino acids. CDR3 loop: CASNSPSGRDEQFF. The CDR3 bases are TGTGCCAGCAATTCCCCTAGCGGGAGGGATGAGCAGTTCTTC.

The gene calls are TRBV25-1 and TRBJ1-5; 10 bases are a match to TRBD1. J was trimmed by 7 bases and V by 6 bases; bases with no gene match: 3. Germline CDR1 and CDR2: MGHDK and SYGVNS. The CDR3 is made up of 13 amino acids. This CDR3 is CASRGTGDQPQHF. DNA of the CDR3: TGTGCCAGCAGGGGGACAGGGGACCAGCCCCAGCATTTT.

The chain employs TRBV3-1 (or the pseudogene TRBV3-2) and TRBJ2-2, with D possibly TRBD2 on 5 matching bases. Germline lookup yields CDR1 LGHDT and CDR2 YNNKEL (reference sequence). Trimming removed 4 bases at V and 6 bases at J, with 15 bases between. This CDR3 spans 15 amino acids. This chain's CDR3 is CASSRISVEPGELFF. The CDR3 DNA sequence: TGTGCCAGCAGCCGGATTAGCGTGGAACCCGGGGAGCTGTTTTTT.

The rearrangement links TRBV19 to TRBJ1-2; D unresolved. The CDR3 is 13 amino acids. Germline lookup yields CDR1 LNHDA and CDR2 SQIVND (reference sequence). The V gene lost 3 bases and the J gene lost 7 bases, with 12 bases spanning the gap. The CDR3 protein is CASSMVTRGGYTF. The CDR3 region has the DNA TGTGCCAGTAGTATGGTAACTCGAGGTGGCTACACCTTC.

The chain joins TRBV27 to TRBJ2-1; 10 bases map to TRBD2. CDR1 and CDR2 from the germline V gene are MNHEY and SMNVEV (reference sequence). This CDR3 is built from 16 residues. The ends lost 5 bases at V and 10 bases at J; junction bases unmatched: 14. CDR3 bases: TGTGCCAGCAGTCCCTGGGAAGCGGGAGGGCCAGAAGAGCAGTTCTTC. This codes for CASSPWEAGGPEEQFF.

The chain couples TRBV2 to TRBJ2-7; 9 nucleotides agree with TRBD2. The junction had 7 bases not matched to a gene; V was cut back by 5 bases and J by 2 bases. Germline lookup yields CDR1 SNHLY and CDR2 FYNNEI. The CDR3 runs to 15 residues. The CDR3 loop reads CASSSRTSVTYEQYF. The CDR3 coding sequence is TGTGCCAGCAGTTCCCGGACTAGCGTTACCTACGAGCAGTACTTC.

The chain carries TRBV5-6 and TRBJ2-7; tentatively, D is TRBD2 (5 bases). Germline CDR1 and CDR2: SGHDT and YYEEEE. Trimming removed 4 bases at V and 3 bases at J, with 14 bases between. The CDR3 is made up of 14 amino acids. The CDR3: CASSPREGRYEQYF. The CDR3 DNA is TGTGCCAGCAGCCCCCGGGAAGGCCGCTACGAGCAGTACTTC.

This chain connects TRBV28 to TRBJ2-2; D uncertain. The germline CDR1 and CDR2 sequences are MDHEN and SYDVKM. The CDR3 loop spans 17 amino acids. Deletions cut 4 bases from V and 2 bases from J, with 17 bases between. This CDR3 reads CASSSTRLPLNTGELFF. CDR3 nucleotide sequence: TGTGCCAGCAGTTCAACCCGACTCCCCTTAAACACCGGGGAGCTGTTTTTT.

This rearrangement joins TRBV9 to TRBJ2-1; TRBD2 agrees at 9 bases. The CDR3 consists of 17 residues. Germline V gene sequence: CDR1 SGDLS, CDR2 YYNGEE. V shed 0 bases, J shed 6 bases, and the junction held 10 bases outside the gene matches. This CDR3 reads CASSVDVREGLGNEQFF. CDR3 nucleotide sequence: TGTGCCAGCAGCGTAGATGTGCGGGAGGGCCTAGGCAATGAGCAGTTCTTC.

The gene calls are TRBV29-1 and TRBJ1-3; 7 nucleotides line up with TRBD1. The germline gives CDR1 SQVTM, CDR2 ANQGSEA. The length of the CDR3 is 13 residues. V lost 6 bases, J lost 4 bases, and 6 bases stayed unmatched. The CDR3 sequence: CSVRQGTGNTIYF. The CDR3 DNA is TGCAGCGTGAGACAGGGCACCGGAAACACCATATATTTT.

The chain employs TRBV4-2 and TRBJ2-5, with 8 bases matching TRBD2. V shed 3 bases, J shed 7 bases, and the junction held 25 bases outside the gene matches. The CDR3 spans 20 residues. CDR1 and CDR2 (germline): LGHNA, YNFKEQ. The CDR3 DNA reads as TGTGCCAGCAGCCACCAAATGGGGGGAGGACGGGAGGGCCTCCGTGGGACCCAGTACTTC. Residues: CASSHQMGGGREGLRGTQYF.

J is TRBJ1-2 and V is TRBV6-2 or TRBV6-3; 7 nucleotides align to TRBD1. The CDR3 is 17 amino acids. Trimming at V came to 0 bases and at J to 0 bases, leaving 7 bases not matched to a gene. Germline V lookup: CDR1 MNHEY, CDR2 SVGEGT. The CDR3 nucleotides read TGTGCCAGCAGTTACTCAAGGGGGCTTATCGCTAACTATGGCTACACCTTC. Its translation is CASSYSRGLIANYGYTF.

Comment on this clone: A read error may account for a junction end that differs from germline. The rearrangement joins TRBV7-7 to TRBJ2-2; possibly TRBD2 for D (6 bases). In germline, CDR1 is SSHAT, CDR2 FNYEAQ (reference sequence). This CDR3 comprises 15 residues. The CDR3: CASSSWAGLPGELFF. The CDR3 DNA reads TGTGCTAGCAGCTCCTGGGCGGGGTTGCCCGGGGAGCTGTTTTTT.

The CDR3 loop is CASSQDLGAGVGGELFF. CDR3 DNA sequence: TGTGCCAGCAGCCAAGATTTAGGAGCGGGAGTGGGCGGGGAGCTGTTTTTT. This chain links TRBV3-1 (or the pseudogene TRBV3-2) with TRBJ2-2, with 8 positions matching TRBD2. After removal of 0 bases from V and 7 bases from J, the junction contained 10 bases not matched to a gene. Germline lookup yields CDR1 LGHDT and CDR2 YNNKEL (reference sequence). This CDR3 is 17 amino acids long.

The chain joins TRBV10-1 to TRBJ2-5; 11 nucleotides line up with TRBD2. Germline V gives CDR1 WNHNN, CDR2 SYGVQD (reference sequence). Trimming cost V 5 bases and J 1 base; bases outside gene matches: 12. The length of the CDR3 is 18 residues. CDR3 region: CASSIATSGTGGQETQYF. The DNA for the CDR3 is TGCGCCAGCAGTATCGCGACTAGCGGGACCGGAGGCCAAGAGACCCAGTACTTC.

V is TRBV5-8 and J is TRBJ2-5, with 12 positions matching TRBD1. The germline CDR1 and CDR2 sequences are SGHTS and YDEGEE. The CDR3 extends over 15 amino acids. After removal of 3 bases from V and 4 bases from J, the junction contained 4 bases not matched to a gene. The CDR3: CASSSGTGGRETQYF. CDR3 DNA: TGTGCCAGCAGCTCCGGGACAGGGGGCCGAGAGACCCAGTACTTC.

J is TRBJ2-7 and V is TRBV5-4, with 9 bases matching TRBD2. Trimming took 0 bases from V and 2 from J; bases not matched to a gene: 3. The CDR3 is 15 residues long. The germline CDR1 and CDR2 sequences are SGHNT and YYREEE (reference sequence). The CDR3 is CASSLGLAVPYEQYF. CDR3 DNA sequence: TGTGCCAGCAGCTTGGGACTAGCGGTCCCCTACGAGCAGTACTTC.

This clone has only one observation. The V gene is TRBV27, the J gene TRBJ2-1, with 9 bases aligning to TRBD1. Germline V gives CDR1 MNHEY, CDR2 SMNVEV (reference sequence). The junction had 4 bases not matched to a gene; V was cut back by 8 bases and J by 5 bases. The CDR3 spans 13 residues. The CDR3 nucleotides read TGTGCCAGCGCATACAGGGGGCACAATGAGCAGTTCTTC. Protein: CASAYRGHNEQFF.